This passage covers 2 T cell receptor beta chains from one sample sequenced in a study of CD8 T cells in Susac syndrome. cDNA came from about 0.5 to 1 ug RNA primed by random hexamers. MiXCR, run by TCRdb on the immunoSEQ multiplex PCR reads, gives a single entry per CDR3 protein. The profile shows more than 200,000 distinct CDR3 sequences, about 93% of them singletons. Sequencing was performed on CD8+ T cells from PBMCs. Source of these receptors: a human donor with multiple sclerosis.

The rearrangement links TRBV14 to TRBJ2-7, with TRBD1 as a possible D gene (8 bases). The CDR3 runs 15 residues. Between the trimmed V and J ends, which lost 0 bases and 1 base, there was a span of 10 bases. Germline V CDR1 and CDR2: SGHDN, FVKESK. The CDR3 bases are TGTGCCAGCAGCCAAGAACAGGGGGGGTCCTACGAGCAGTACTTC. As protein: CASSQEQGGSYEQYF. The entire variable domain, with the rest obtained from reference TRBV14 and TRBJ2-7, is as follows: EAGVTQFPSHSVIEKGQTVTLRCDPISGHDNLYWYRRVMGKEIKFLLHFVKESKQDESGMPNNRFLAERTGGTYSTLKVQPAELEDSGVYFCASSQEQGGSYEQYFGPGTRLTVT.

This chain connects TRBV10-2 to TRBJ1-2, with D uncertain. The germline CDR1 and CDR2 sequences are WSHSY and SAAADI. Trimming shortened V by 6 bases and J by 8 bases, and 16 bases separated the two germline ends. The CDR3 length is 13 residues. CDR3 DNA sequence: TGCGCCAGCAGCCCCTCGGAGGTGAACGGCTACACCTTC. It is translated as CASSPSEVNGYTF.